Shown below are 10 T cell receptor beta chains from a single sample sequenced in a study of cytomegalovirus exposure and HLA in healthy donors. Amplification used 60 Vbeta primers and 13 Jbeta primers. Measured with immunoSEQ multiplex PCR; TCRdb has only the in-frame clones, and not every one. The data hold 100,000 or so clones, with approximately 73% observed a single time. Sequenced: PBMCs. All receptors derive from a man aged 35 to 55 in good health and CMV-seronegative.

In this sample, this clone turned up once. Mismatch with germline at one junction end may stem from a read error. This chain links TRBV27 with TRBJ1-2; 7 bases line up with TRBD1. CDR3 size: 16 residues. The V gene's germline CDR1 is MNHEY and CDR2 SMNVEV (reference sequence). The DNA for the CDR3 is TGTGCCAGCAGTCTATCCCCGGGACAGACTAACTATGGCTACACCTTC. Translated: CASSLSPGQTNYGYTF.

The CDR3 bases are TGTGCCAGCAGCGGGGGGGCAGCTGGGGCCAACGTCCTGACTTTC. Translated: CASSGGAAGANVLTF. The rearrangement links TRBV7-8 to TRBJ2-6, with D tentatively TRBD2 (7 bases). V gave up 5 bases and J gave up 2 bases, with 10 bases separating them. The germline gives CDR1 SGHVS, CDR2 FQNEAQ. This CDR3 contains 15 residues.

J is TRBJ1-1 and V is TRBV28; D remains unclear. This CDR3 comprises 13 residues. CDR1 is MDHEN, CDR2 SYDVKM, per germline. Trimming took off 3 bases at V and 5 bases at J, with 10 bases between the two ends. In DNA form, the CDR3 reads TGTGCCAGCAGTTTGCTGGGGAGGACTGAAGCTTTCTTT. Translating it yields CASSLLGRTEAFF.

The chain combines TRBV23-1 with TRBJ1-6; D not certain. TRBV23-1 counts as an open reading frame of uncertain function. V lost 4 bases and J 10 bases, leaving 14 bases between the germline ends. This CDR3 is 14 amino acids long. Written as DNA, the CDR3 is TGCGCCAGCAGTCCTGACCAGCGGCGCTCACCCCTCCACTTT. Translated, it gives CASSPDQRRSPLHF.

This clone has only one observation. The chain joins TRBV6-1 to TRBJ1-2; D is uncertain. In germline, CDR1 is MNHNS, CDR2 SASEGT. Trimming pared 2 bases from V and 4 bases from J, leaving 8 bases between. The CDR3 length is 13 residues. The CDR3 loop is CASSERHIYGYTF. For the CDR3, the DNA is TGTGCCAGCAGTGAACGACACATCTATGGCTACACCTTC.

V gene TRBV11-2 combines with J gene TRBJ2-7, with D maybe TRBD2 (6 bases). The CDR3 is 15 amino acids. Germline assignment: CDR1 SGHAT and CDR2 FQNNGV. Trimming stripped 7 bases from V and 1 base from J, with 17 bases between. The CDR3 region is CASNHLTGRSYEQYF. The CDR3 DNA reads as TGTGCCAGCAACCACCTGACGGGGAGGTCCTACGAGCAGTACTTC.

This rearrangement joins TRBV7-8 to TRBJ2-5, with TRBD1 identical over 7 bases. Germline CDR1 is SGHVS and CDR2 is FQNEAQ. This CDR3 contains 15 residues. V was pared by 1 base and J by 2 bases, with 4 bases of the junction left unmatched. The CDR3 DNA follows: TGTGCCAGCAGCTTAGGACAGGGCTGGCAAGAGACCCAGTACTTC. It is translated as CASSLGQGWQETQYF.

The chain couples TRBV11-1 to TRBJ2-7, with 11 bases lining up with TRBD2. Germline V lookup: CDR1 SGHAT, CDR2 FQDESV (reference sequence). The CDR3 is 15 amino acids. The V gene end was trimmed by 5 bases and the J gene end by 0 bases; junction bases not matched to a gene: 3. The CDR3 DNA follows: TGTGCCAGCAGCCGCGGGACTAGCGGCTCCTACGAGCAGTACTTC. Amino acid sequence: CASSRGTSGSYEQYF.

The gene calls are TRBV10-3 and TRBJ1-2; 7 bases fit TRBD1. The CDR3 covers 13 residues. Per the germline V gene, CDR1 is ENHRY and CDR2 is SYGVKD. V lost 2 bases, J lost 8 bases, and 5 bases stayed unmatched. CDR3 amino acids: CAISEHRGEGYTF. CDR3 DNA: TGTGCCATCAGTGAGCACAGGGGAGAGGGCTACACCTTC.

This chain links TRBV6-1 with TRBJ2-3; D remains ambiguous. Deletions cut 4 bases from V and 5 bases from J, with 7 bases between. The CDR3 runs to 12 residues. Germline values: CDR1 MNHNS, CDR2 SASEGT. The CDR3 DNA follows: TGTGCCAGCAGTGGTCTCGGAGATACGCAGTATTTT. This translates into CASSGLGDTQYF.